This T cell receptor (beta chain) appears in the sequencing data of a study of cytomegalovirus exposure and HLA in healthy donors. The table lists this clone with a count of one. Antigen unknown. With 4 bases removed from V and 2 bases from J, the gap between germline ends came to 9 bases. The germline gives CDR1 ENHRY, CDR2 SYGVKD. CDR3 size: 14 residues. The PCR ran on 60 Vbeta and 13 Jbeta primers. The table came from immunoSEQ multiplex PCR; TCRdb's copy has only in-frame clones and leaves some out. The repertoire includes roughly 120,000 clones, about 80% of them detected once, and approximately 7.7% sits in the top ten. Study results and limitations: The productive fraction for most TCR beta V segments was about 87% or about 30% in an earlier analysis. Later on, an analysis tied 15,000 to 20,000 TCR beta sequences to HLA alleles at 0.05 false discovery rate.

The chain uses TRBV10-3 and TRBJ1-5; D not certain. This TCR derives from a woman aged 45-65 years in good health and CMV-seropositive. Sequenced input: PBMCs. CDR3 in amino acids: CAISGGSRNQPQHF. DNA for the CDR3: TGTGCCATCAGTGGAGGTTCTCGCAATCAGCCCCAGCATTTT.